A selection of T cell receptor beta chains follows, all from one sample in a study of T cells expressing NK-cell markers. TCRdb derives one entry per CDR3 protein from the 5' RACE reads, leaving out DNA. Listed are 440,000 or so distinct CDR3 sequences; approximately 6.8% falls within the top ten. Sequenced: blood T cells: a sorted CD56 or NKG2C T cell subset, CD4+ or CD8+ T cells, or bulk PBMC T cells (not recorded which). The receptors stem from a woman between 18 and 70 years old in good health. Each CDR3 is given with its conserved first and last residue. Fields, in order: V gene, J gene, CDR3 length, CDR3 protein.

TRBV5-1,TRBJ2-1,15,CASSSSGGARDEQFF
TRBV5-1,TRBJ2-1,14,CASSLEAPYNEQFF
TRBV7-2,TRBJ2-2,17,CASSFRDFGANTGELFF
TRBV12-3/TRBV12-4,TRBJ1-4,13,CASTWGPREKLFF
TRBV9,TRBJ1-4,14,CASSVAPGVEKLFF
TRBV20-1,TRBJ1-2,13,CSAEGRSYYGYTF
TRBV6-2/TRBV6-3,TRBJ1-1,14,CASSPLRGPTEAFF
TRBV20-1,TRBJ2-5,14,CSARVAGGGETQYF
TRBV27,TRBJ1-1,13,CASSLMTGVEAFF
TRBV12-3/TRBV12-4,TRBJ2-1,14,CASSLQQSHNEQFF
TRBV6-5,TRBJ2-7,17,CASSYSGLAGEPYEQYF
TRBV12-3/TRBV12-4,TRBJ2-2,15,CASSLGDRATGELFF
TRBV28,TRBJ1-5,15,CASRPADRNNQPQHF
TRBV5-1,TRBJ2-2,15,CASSVGLAGAGELFF
TRBV29-1,TRBJ2-5,15,CSVGRKDRESETQYF
TRBV9,TRBJ2-5,13,CASNTGGGETQYF
TRBV9,TRBJ1-1,16,CASSPPGRGLNTEAFF
TRBV15,TRBJ2-4,15,CATKIQGSSRDIQYF